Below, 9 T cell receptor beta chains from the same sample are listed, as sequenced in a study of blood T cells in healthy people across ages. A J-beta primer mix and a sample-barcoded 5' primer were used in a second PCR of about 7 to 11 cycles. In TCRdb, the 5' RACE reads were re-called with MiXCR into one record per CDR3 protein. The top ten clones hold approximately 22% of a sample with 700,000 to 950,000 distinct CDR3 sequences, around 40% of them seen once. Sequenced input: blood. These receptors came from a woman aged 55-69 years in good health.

The CDR3 loop reads CSARAQALNEKLFF. The CDR3 nucleotides are TGCAGTGCTAGAGCACAGGCTCTTAATGAAAAACTGTTTTTT. The chain combines TRBV20-1 with TRBJ1-4, with D perhaps TRBD1 (5 bases). The germline CDR1 and CDR2 sequences are DFQATT and SNEGSKA (reference sequence). The V gene lost 1 base and the J gene lost 4 bases, with 10 bases spanning the gap. This CDR3 has 14 residues.

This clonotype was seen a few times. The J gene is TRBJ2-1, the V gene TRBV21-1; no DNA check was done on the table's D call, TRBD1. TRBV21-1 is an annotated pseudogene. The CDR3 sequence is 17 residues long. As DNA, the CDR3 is TGTGCCAGCAGCAAAGCGGAGACAGCTTACACCTACAATGAGCAGTTCTTC. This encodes CASSKAETAYTYNEQFF.

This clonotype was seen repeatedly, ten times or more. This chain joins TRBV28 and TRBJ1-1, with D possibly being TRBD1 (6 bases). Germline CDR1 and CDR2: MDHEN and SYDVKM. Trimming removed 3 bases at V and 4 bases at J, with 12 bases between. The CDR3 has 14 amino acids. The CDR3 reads CASSLRGLLTEAFF. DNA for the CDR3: TGTGCCAGCAGTTTGCGGGGGCTCCTCACTGAAGCTTTCTTT.

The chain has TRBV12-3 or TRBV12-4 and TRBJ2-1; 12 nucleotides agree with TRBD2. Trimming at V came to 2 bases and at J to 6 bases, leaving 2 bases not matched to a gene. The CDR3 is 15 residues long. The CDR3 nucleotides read TGTGCCAGCAGTTTAAGGACTAGCGGGACCAATGAGCAGTTCTTC. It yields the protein CASSLRTSGTNEQFF.

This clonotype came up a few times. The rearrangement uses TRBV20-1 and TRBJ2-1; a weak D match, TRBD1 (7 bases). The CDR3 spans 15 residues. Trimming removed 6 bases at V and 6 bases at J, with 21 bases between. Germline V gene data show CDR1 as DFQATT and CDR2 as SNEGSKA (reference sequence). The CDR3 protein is CSAKGGGTHFNEQFF. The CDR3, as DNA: TGCAGTGCAAAAGGGGGCGGGACTCATTTCAATGAGCAGTTCTTC.

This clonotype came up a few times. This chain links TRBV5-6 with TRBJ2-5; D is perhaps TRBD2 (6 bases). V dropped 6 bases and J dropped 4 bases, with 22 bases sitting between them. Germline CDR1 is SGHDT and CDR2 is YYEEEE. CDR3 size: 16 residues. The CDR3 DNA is TGTGCCAGCACCCTATCGGGAGTAGGGGTAGGAGAGACCCAGTACTTC. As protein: CASTLSGVGVGETQYF.

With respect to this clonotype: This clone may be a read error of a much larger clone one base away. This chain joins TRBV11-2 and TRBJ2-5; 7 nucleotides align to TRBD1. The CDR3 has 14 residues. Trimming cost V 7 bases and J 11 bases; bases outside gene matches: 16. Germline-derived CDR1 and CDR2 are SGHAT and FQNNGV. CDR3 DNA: TGTGCCAGCACCTCGGGACAGCCGGGCGGTGAGCAGTACTTC. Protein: CASTSGQPGGEQYF. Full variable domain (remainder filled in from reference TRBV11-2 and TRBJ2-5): EAGVAQSPRYKIIEKRQSVAFWCNPISGHATLYWYQQILGQGPKLLIQFQNNGVVDDSQLPKDRFSAERLKGVDSTLKIQPAKLEDSAVYLCASTSGQPGGEQYFGPGTRLLVL.

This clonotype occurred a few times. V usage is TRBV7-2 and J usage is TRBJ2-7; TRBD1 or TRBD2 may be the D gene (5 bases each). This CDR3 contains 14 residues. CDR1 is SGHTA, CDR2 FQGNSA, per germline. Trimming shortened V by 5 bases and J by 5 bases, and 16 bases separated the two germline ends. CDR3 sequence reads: CASSPGRRGHEQYF. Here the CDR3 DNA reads TGTGCCAGCAGCCCAGGGCGTCGGGGCCACGAGCAGTACTTC.

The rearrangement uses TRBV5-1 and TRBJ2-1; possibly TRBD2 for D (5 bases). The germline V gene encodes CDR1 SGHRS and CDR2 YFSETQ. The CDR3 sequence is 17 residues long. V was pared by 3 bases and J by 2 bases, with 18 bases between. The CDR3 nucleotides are TGCGCCAGCAGCTCAAGTATTTCGGGGTTTCCCTACAATGAGCAGTTCTTC. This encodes CASSSSISGFPYNEQFF.